This T cell receptor beta chain was captured in a study of CD4+ T cells in melanoma. Broader study findings: Neoantigen-specific CD4+ T cells in melanoma reportedly had diverse differentiation states. A reported correlation linked neoantigen-specific CD4+ T cells to CD8+, macrophage and B cell function.

With regard to this clone: What it binds is unknown.

The CDR3 is 15 amino acids. The germline gives CDR1 SGDLS, CDR2 YYNGEE. V gave up 4 bases and J gave up 4 bases, with 18 bases separating them. Method: immunoSEQ multiplex PCR; TCRdb's copy keeps in-frame clones and lacks some. In the table there are 50,000 to 60,000 clones, roughly 69% of which are singletons. This TCR came from a human donor with melanoma. V gene TRBV9 combines with J gene TRBJ2-7, with D possibly TRBD2 on 5 matching bases. Sequencing input: tumor tissue. The CDR3 coding sequence is TGTGCCAGCAGCCGGAACGAGGGTCCGGGATACGAGCAGTACTTC. It codes for CASSRNEGPGYEQYF. The full variable domain, in which reference TRBV9 and TRBJ2-7 provide the parts outside the CDR3, is DSGVTQTPKHLITATGQRVTLRCSPRSGDLSVYWYQQSLDQGLQFLIQYYNGEERAKGNILERFSAQQFPDLHSELNLSSLELGDSALYFCASSRNEGPGYEQYFGPGTRLTVT.